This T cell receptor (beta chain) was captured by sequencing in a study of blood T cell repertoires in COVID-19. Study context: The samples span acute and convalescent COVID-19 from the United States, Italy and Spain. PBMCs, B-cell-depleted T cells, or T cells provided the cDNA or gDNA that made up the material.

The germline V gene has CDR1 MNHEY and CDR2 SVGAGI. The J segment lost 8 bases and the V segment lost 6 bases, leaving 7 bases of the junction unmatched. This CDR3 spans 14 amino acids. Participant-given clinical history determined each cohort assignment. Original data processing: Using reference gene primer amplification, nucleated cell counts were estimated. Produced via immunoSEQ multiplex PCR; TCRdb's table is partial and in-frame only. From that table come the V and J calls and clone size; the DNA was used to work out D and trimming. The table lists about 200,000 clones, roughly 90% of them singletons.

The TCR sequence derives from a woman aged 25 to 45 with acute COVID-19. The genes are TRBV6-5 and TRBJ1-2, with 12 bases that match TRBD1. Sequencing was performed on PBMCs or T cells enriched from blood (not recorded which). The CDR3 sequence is CASSLGQGARGYTF. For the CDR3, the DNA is TGTGCCAGCAGCTTGGGACAGGGGGCGAGAGGCTACACCTTC.